This entry is about one T cell receptor beta chain. No antigen is known for it. This sample was taken from a study of T cell responses to AZD1222 COVID-19 vaccine. Study-level points and caveats: Possibly, clonal diversity was underestimated; donors were largely white British and included more females. No repertoire was sampled before or during the peak T cell response, only after it.

Method: immunoSEQ multiplex PCR; TCRdb's copy keeps in-frame clones and lacks some. The sample gives 150,000 or so clones, approximately 90% of which show up once; less than 5.5% is in the top ten. The CDR3 consists of 15 residues. The germline CDR1 and CDR2 sequences are SGHDT and YYEEEE. V gave up 4 bases and J gave up 7 bases, with 15 bases separating them. This receptor was identified in an adult in good health. Sequencing used peripheral blood, obtained on day 0 of AZD1222 vaccination. This sequence joins TRBV5-6 and TRBJ1-6; D gene ambiguous. The CDR3 nucleotides are TGTGCCAGCAGCACTGGACCTACGAGAAATTCACCCCTCCACTTT. As protein: CASSTGPTRNSPLHF. Filled out from reference TRBV5-6 and TRBJ1-6, the complete variable domain reads DAGVTQSPTHLIKTRGQQVTLRCSPKSGHDTVSWYQQALGQGPQFIFQYYEEEERQRGNFPDRFSGHQFPNYSSELNVNALLLGDSALYLCASSTGPTRNSPLHFGNGTRLTVT.